The rows below give T cell receptor beta chains drawn from one sample of a study of T cell responses to AZD1222 COVID-19 vaccine. Profiled with immunoSEQ multiplex PCR; TCRdb holds only in-frame clones, not every one. The sample comprises approximately 150,000 clones, around 90% of which are singletons, and 1.5% to 2% rests with the top ten. Sample: peripheral blood, taken 28 days after the second AZD1222 dose. The receptors shown here come from an adult who received the AZD1222 COVID-19 vaccine. The CDR3 runs from the conserved cysteine through the conserved F or W. A D gene is named only where the DNA matches it firmly. Some rows mark clone size as missing; the rest say once, few, many or name a class of expanded clone.

V gene: TRBV27; J gene: TRBJ2-2; clone size: NA; D gene: NA; CDR3 protein: CASSSPLRGPTGELFF; CDR3 DNA: TGTGCCAGCAGCAGCCCACTCCGCGGTCCCACCGGGGAGCTGTTTTTT
V gene: TRBV5-1; J gene: TRBJ1-2; clone size: NA; D gene: NA; CDR3 protein: CASSPGTALYGYTF; CDR3 DNA: TGCGCCAGCAGCCCGGGGACGGCCCTCTATGGCTACACCTTC
V gene: TRBV30; J gene: TRBJ1-2; clone size: NA; D gene: NA; CDR3 protein: CAWSREGLKGNGYTF; CDR3 DNA: TGTGCCTGGAGCCGTGAGGGACTCAAGGGAAATGGCTACACCTTC
V gene: TRBV6-5; J gene: TRBJ1-2; clone size: NA; D gene: TRBD1; CDR3 protein: CASEGQGRSGYTF; CDR3 DNA: TGTGCCAGCGAAGGACAGGGGCGAAGTGGCTACACCTTC
V gene: TRBV6-2/TRBV6-3; J gene: TRBJ1-2; clone size: NA; D gene: NA; CDR3 protein: CASSQGPAYTF; CDR3 DNA: TGTGCCAGCAGCCAGGGACCGGCCTACACCTTC
V gene: TRBV5-4; J gene: TRBJ1-1; clone size: NA; D gene: NA; CDR3 protein: CASSFTFGGNTEAFF; CDR3 DNA: TGTGCCAGCAGCTTCACCTTCGGGGGGAACACTGAAGCTTTCTTT
V gene: TRBV6-1; J gene: TRBJ1-2; clone size: NA; D gene: TRBD1; CDR3 protein: CASSENRGLDGYTF; CDR3 DNA: TGTGCCAGCAGTGAAAACAGGGGTTTAGATGGCTACACCTTC
V gene: TRBV28; J gene: TRBJ1-5; clone size: NA; D gene: NA; CDR3 protein: CASATGFNQPQHF; CDR3 DNA: TGTGCCAGCGCTACAGGGTTCAATCAGCCCCAGCATTTT
V gene: TRBV7-9; J gene: TRBJ1-1; clone size: once; D gene: NA; CDR3 protein: CASSRQGVQTEAFF; CDR3 DNA: TGTGCCAGCAGCCGGCAAGGGGTGCAGACTGAAGCTTTCTTT
V gene: TRBV30; J gene: TRBJ1-1; clone size: NA; D gene: TRBD1; CDR3 protein: CAWSHSQGDFRRVAEAFF; CDR3 DNA: TGTGCCTGGAGTCACTCGCAGGGGGACTTCCGACGGGTAGCTGAAGCTTTCTTT
V gene: TRBV5-6; J gene: TRBJ1-2; clone size: NA; D gene: NA; CDR3 protein: CASSLVGREEAYGYTF; CDR3 DNA: TGTGCCAGCAGCTTGGTGGGCAGGGAGGAGGCCTATGGCTACACCTTC
V gene: TRBV7-9; J gene: TRBJ2-7; clone size: NA; D gene: NA; CDR3 protein: CASSFDGSYEQYF; CDR3 DNA: TGTGCCAGCAGCTTCGACGGCTCCTACGAGCAGTACTTC
V gene: TRBV5-4; J gene: TRBJ2-1; clone size: NA; D gene: TRBD1; CDR3 protein: CASSLGRGRENEQFF; CDR3 DNA: TGTGCCAGCAGCTTGGGCAGGGGGCGTGAGAATGAGCAGTTCTTC
V gene: TRBV18; J gene: TRBJ1-4; clone size: NA; D gene: NA; CDR3 protein: CASSRAATNEKLFF; CDR3 DNA: TGTGCCAGCTCACGTGCCGCAACTAATGAAAAACTGTTTTTT
V gene: TRBV7-9; J gene: TRBJ1-6; clone size: NA; D gene: NA; CDR3 protein: CASSLSEATRNSPLHF; CDR3 DNA: TGTGCCAGCAGCCTCTCCGAGGCGACGCGAAATTCACCCCTCCACTTT
V gene: TRBV30; J gene: TRBJ1-2; clone size: once; D gene: NA; CDR3 protein: CARFSSQRGGYTF; CDR3 DNA: TGTGCCCGGTTCTCGTCCCAGCGGGGCGGCTACACCTTC
V gene: TRBV5-1; J gene: TRBJ1-4; clone size: NA; D gene: NA; CDR3 protein: CASSLNPGQGGEKLFF; CDR3 DNA: TGCGCCAGCAGCTTGAATCCAGGGCAGGGCGGTGAAAAACTGTTTTTT
V gene: TRBV30; J gene: TRBJ2-1; clone size: NA; D gene: NA; CDR3 protein: CAWGGGYNEQFF; CDR3 DNA: TGTGCCTGGGGTGGGGGGTACAATGAGCAGTTCTTC
V gene: TRBV6-1; J gene: TRBJ1-3; clone size: NA; D gene: NA; CDR3 protein: CASSEQNSGNTIYF; CDR3 DNA: TGTGCCAGCAGTGAACAGAACTCTGGAAACACCATATATTTT
V gene: TRBV19; J gene: TRBJ2-1; clone size: NA; D gene: TRBD2; CDR3 protein: CATSGGLAAFEGTQEQFF; CDR3 DNA: TGTGCCACCAGCGGAGGGCTAGCGGCGTTTGAGGGGACGCAGGAGCAGTTCTTC
V gene: TRBV2; J gene: TRBJ1-2; clone size: NA; D gene: NA; CDR3 protein: CASSDKRHNYGYTF; CDR3 DNA: TGTGCCAGCAGTGATAAGAGACACAACTATGGCTACACCTTC
V gene: TRBV13; J gene: TRBJ2-3; clone size: NA; D gene: NA; CDR3 protein: CASSLQGGRPTDTQYF; CDR3 DNA: TGTGCCAGCAGCTTACAGGGGGGAAGACCCACAGATACGCAGTATTTT
V gene: TRBV27; J gene: TRBJ1-4; clone size: NA; D gene: NA; CDR3 protein: CASSLWFGEKLFF; CDR3 DNA: TGTGCCAGCAGTTTATGGTTTGGCGAAAAACTGTTTTTT
V gene: TRBV7-9; J gene: TRBJ2-1; clone size: NA; D gene: TRBD1; CDR3 protein: CASDRDRGNEQFF; CDR3 DNA: TGTGCCAGTGACCGGGACAGGGGCAATGAGCAGTTCTTC
V gene: TRBV18; J gene: TRBJ2-7; clone size: few; D gene: NA; CDR3 protein: CASSLNDGTYEQYF; CDR3 DNA: TGTGCCAGCTCACTGAACGACGGAACCTACGAGCAGTACTTC
V gene: TRBV9; J gene: TRBJ2-2; clone size: NA; D gene: NA; CDR3 protein: CASSHSEGGTGELFF; CDR3 DNA: TGTGCCAGCAGCCATAGCGAGGGGGGCACCGGGGAGCTGTTTTTT
V gene: TRBV3-1/TRBV3-2; J gene: TRBJ1-4; clone size: once; D gene: TRBD1; CDR3 protein: CASSGTGWSNEKLFF; CDR3 DNA: TGTGCCAGCAGCGGGACAGGGTGGTCTAATGAAAAACTGTTTTTT
V gene: TRBV2; J gene: TRBJ1-1; clone size: NA; D gene: TRBD1; CDR3 protein: CASSVDRAEAFF; CDR3 DNA: TGTGCCAGCAGCGTTGACAGGGCTGAAGCTTTCTTT
V gene: TRBV5-5; J gene: TRBJ1-5; clone size: NA; D gene: NA; CDR3 protein: CASSLGGEPQHF; CDR3 DNA: TGTGCCAGCAGCTTGGGAGGGGAGCCCCAGCATTTT
V gene: TRBV6-2/TRBV6-3; J gene: TRBJ1-1; clone size: NA; D gene: TRBD1; CDR3 protein: CASSYSARTGGEVAEAFF; CDR3 DNA: TGTGCCAGCAGTTACTCGGCCCGGACAGGGGGCGAGGTCGCTGAAGCTTTCTTT
V gene: TRBV6-1; J gene: TRBJ2-1; clone size: NA; D gene: NA; CDR3 protein: CASSEAQQRGHNEQFF; CDR3 DNA: TGTGCCAGCAGTGAAGCGCAACAAAGAGGCCACAATGAGCAGTTCTTC
V gene: TRBV5-1; J gene: TRBJ1-2; clone size: NA; D gene: NA; CDR3 protein: CASSLDLGGYTF; CDR3 DNA: TGCGCCAGCAGCTTAGATCTCGGGGGCTACACCTTC
V gene: TRBV6-5; J gene: TRBJ1-1; clone size: NA; D gene: TRBD1; CDR3 protein: CASSYTRQGTEAFF; CDR3 DNA: TGTGCCAGCAGTTACACCCGACAGGGGACTGAAGCTTTCTTT
V gene: TRBV4-1; J gene: TRBJ1-2; clone size: NA; D gene: TRBD1; CDR3 protein: CASSQAGTGWNYGYTF; CDR3 DNA: TGCGCCAGCAGCCAAGCGGGGACAGGGTGGAACTATGGCTACACCTTC
V gene: TRBV19; J gene: TRBJ1-4; clone size: NA; D gene: NA; CDR3 protein: CASSIVGSPTNEKLFF; CDR3 DNA: TGTGCCAGTAGTATTGTCGGTTCTCCCACTAATGAAAAACTGTTTTTT
V gene: TRBV7-9; J gene: TRBJ1-1; clone size: NA; D gene: NA; CDR3 protein: CASSHINTEAFF; CDR3 DNA: TGTGCCAGCAGCCACATAAACACTGAAGCTTTCTTT
V gene: TRBV2; J gene: TRBJ1-6; clone size: NA; D gene: NA; CDR3 protein: CASTTGPLSYNSPLHF; CDR3 DNA: TGTGCCAGTACAACAGGGCCCCTCTCCTATAATTCACCCCTCCACTTT
V gene: TRBV7-2; J gene: TRBJ2-1; clone size: NA; D gene: NA; CDR3 protein: CASSLALRNEQFF; CDR3 DNA: TGTGCCAGCAGCCTCGCACTCCGCAATGAGCAGTTCTTC
V gene: TRBV6-5; J gene: TRBJ1-3; clone size: NA; D gene: NA; CDR3 protein: CASSFSRSGNTIYF; CDR3 DNA: TGTGCCAGCAGTTTTTCCCGATCTGGAAACACCATATATTTT
V gene: TRBV7-2; J gene: TRBJ1-2; clone size: NA; D gene: NA; CDR3 protein: CASSLVWGAIYGYTF; CDR3 DNA: TGTGCCAGCAGCTTGGTCTGGGGGGCGATTTATGGCTACACCTTC